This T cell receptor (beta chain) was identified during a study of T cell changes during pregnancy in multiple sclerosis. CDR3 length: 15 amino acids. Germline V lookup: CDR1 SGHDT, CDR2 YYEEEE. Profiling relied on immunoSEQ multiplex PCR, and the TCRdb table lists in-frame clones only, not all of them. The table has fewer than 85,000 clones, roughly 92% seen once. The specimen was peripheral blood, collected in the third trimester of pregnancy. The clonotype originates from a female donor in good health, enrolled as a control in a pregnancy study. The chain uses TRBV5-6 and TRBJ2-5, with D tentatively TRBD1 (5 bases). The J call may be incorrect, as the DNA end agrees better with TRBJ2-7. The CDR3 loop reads CASSLAAGFRYEQYF. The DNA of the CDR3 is TGTGCCAGCAGCTTGGCGGCAGGGTTTAGGTACGAGCAGTACTTC.